Listed below are T cell receptor beta chains from one sample, sequenced in a study of shared T cell receptors in the human thymus. The table came from immunoSEQ multiplex PCR; TCRdb's copy has only in-frame clones and leaves some out. The data hold about 730,000 clones, with 80% to 90% observed a single time. This sample was shared with a second study, whose subject was human thymus T cells.

Source material: thymocytes. The receptors shown here come from a girl under three years old with a congenital heart defect. Each CDR3 is given with its conserved first and last residue. The D gene is left open where the match is weak. Clone size appears in some rows only: once, few, many, or a class for an expanded clone.

cdr3_length	d_call	v_call	j_call	clone_size	cdr3_nt	cdr3_aa
13	-	TRBV5-1	TRBJ1-1	-	TGCGCCAGCAGGGGGCAGCCCAACACTGAAGCTTTCTTT	CASRGQPNTEAFF
18	-	TRBV28	TRBJ1-2	-	TGTGCCAGCAGTTTAATTCCCCACGCTGTGGGTAAAAGCGGTGGCTACACCTTC	CASSLIPHAVGKSGGYTF
16	TRBD2	TRBV7-9	TRBJ2-3	-	TGTGCCAGCAGCTTATTGGGAGGGTATGGGACAGATACGCAGTATTTT	CASSLLGGYGTDTQYF
14	-	TRBV5-1	TRBJ2-2	-	TGCGCCAGCAGCTTGGCCCAGAACACCGGGGAGCTGTTTTTT	CASSLAQNTGELFF
16	TRBD2	TRBV7-9	TRBJ2-7	-	TGTGCCAGCAGCCTGGGACTAGCGGGGGGCGCCTACGAGCAGTACTTC	CASSLGLAGGAYEQYF
14	TRBD1	TRBV5-1	TRBJ1-1	-	TGCGCCAGCAGCTTGAATCGGGACAGGGATGAAGCTTTCTTT	CASSLNRDRDEAFF
12	-	TRBV28	TRBJ1-4	-	TGTGCCAGGGTATCCGAGGTTGAAAAACTGTTTTTT	CARVSEVEKLFF
11	-	TRBV20-1	TRBJ1-2	-	TGCAGTGCTAGTGGAGGCTATGGCTACACCTTC	CSASGGYGYTF
17	TRBD2	TRBV15	TRBJ2-2	-	TGTGCCACCAGCAGAGATCCGGGGGGTTTCAACACCGGGGAGCTGTTTTTT	CATSRDPGGFNTGELFF
15	-	TRBV12-5	TRBJ2-5	-	TGTGCTAGTGGTTGGGGGGGCCGGGAACGGGAGACCCAGTACTTC	CASGWGGRERETQYF
15	TRBD1	TRBV7-8	TRBJ2-1	-	TGTGCCAGCAGCCCTAGGACAGGGACGTGGAATGAGCAGTTCTTC	CASSPRTGTWNEQFF
16	TRBD2	TRBV28	TRBJ2-5	-	TGTGCCAGCAGTCCCGGGGAGGGAGCCGAACAAGAGACCCAGTACTTC	CASSPGEGAEQETQYF
16	TRBD1	TRBV4-2	TRBJ1-2	-	TGTGCCAGCAGCTACCGGACAGGGGGCTGTAACTATGGCTACACCTTC	CASSYRTGGCNYGYTF
15	-	TRBV2	TRBJ1-5	-	TGTGCCAGCAGCGGAAGACAGGCGCTTTTCAAGCCCCAGCATTTT	CASSGRQALFKPQHF
17	TRBD2	TRBV6-1	TRBJ2-1	-	TGTGCCAGCAGTGAAAATTTTTCGCGGGGGGGCCACAATGAGCAGTTCTTC	CASSENFSRGGHNEQFF
15	-	TRBV4-3	TRBJ1-1	-	TGCGCCAGCAGCCAAGATCCGGCGGGTCGCACTGAAGCTTTCTTT	CASSQDPAGRTEAFF
14	-	TRBV19	TRBJ1-1	-	TGTGCCAGTAGTACCCCTCTAATGAACACTGAAGCTTTCTTT	CASSTPLMNTEAFF
15	-	TRBV5-5	TRBJ2-5	-	TGTGCCAGCAGCTTACGGGGACTTCCCAGGGAGACCCAGTACTTC	CASSLRGLPRETQYF
14	TRBD1	TRBV9	TRBJ1-2	once	TGTGCCAGCACCGGGACAGGGACTAACTATGGCTACACCTTC	CASTGTGTNYGYTF
16	-	TRBV5-1	TRBJ2-4	-	TGCGCCAGCAGCTGTGATGGGGCTGGGGCCAAAAACATTCAGTACTTC	CASSCDGAGAKNIQYF
18	TRBD1	TRBV5-1	TRBJ2-2	-	TGCGCCAGCAGCTTCCATTATCTCCCGGGACAGGGTCCCGGGGAGCTGTTTTTT	CASSFHYLPGQGPGELFF
14	TRBD1	TRBV28	TRBJ1-2	-	TGTGCCAGCCTTGACAGGGGTCACCTCTATGGCTACACCTTC	CASLDRGHLYGYTF
14	TRBD1	TRBV14	TRBJ2-7	-	TGTGCCAGCAGCCCGTCCGGGGACAGGGGGCGCAAGTACTTC	CASSPSGDRGRKYF
15	TRBD1	TRBV5-4	TRBJ1-2	few	TGTGCCAGCAGCGGGGGAGGACAGGCCCCAGGGGGCTACACCTTC	CASSGGGQAPGGYTF
15	-	TRBV9	TRBJ1-2	-	TGTGCCAGCAGCGGTAAACAGGGCCGCTCCTCGGGCTACACCTTC	CASSGKQGRSSGYTF
15	-	TRBV11-2	TRBJ1-3	-	TGTGCCAGCAGCCCCCTTCTCCAGGAAGGAAACACCATATATTTT	CASSPLLQEGNTIYF
17	TRBD1	TRBV4-1	TRBJ1-2	-	TGCGCCAGCAGCCAAGTAAGGTTCGGGACAGGGAGTTATGGCTACACCTTC	CASSQVRFGTGSYGYTF
15	TRBD2	TRBV27	TRBJ2-7	-	TGTGCCAGCAGCCGAAGTGCGGGAGCGACCTACGAGCAGTACTTC	CASSRSAGATYEQYF
15	-	TRBV5-6	TRBJ1-2	-	TGTGCCAGCAGCTTGGGCCTAAAACAGGGCGATGGCTACACCTTC	CASSLGLKQGDGYTF
15	TRBD1	TRBV6-1	TRBJ1-1	-	TGTGCCAGCAGTACGCGGACAGGGGGCGACACTGAAGCTTTCTTT	CASSTRTGGDTEAFF
16	-	TRBV29-1	TRBJ2-4	once	TGCAGCGCAGTAATACGGACAGTTCCCGAGAAAAACATTCAGTACTTC	CSAVIRTVPEKNIQYF
12	-	TRBV5-6	TRBJ1-3	-	TGTGCCAGCAGCGGGCCTGGAAACACCATATATTTT	CASSGPGNTIYF
16	TRBD2	TRBV2	TRBJ2-2	few	TGTGCCAGCAGACCTGGAGCGGGGGGAAACACCGGGGAGCTGTTTTTT	CASRPGAGGNTGELFF
16	-	TRBV27	TRBJ1-2	-	TGTGCCAGCAGTTTATCTCCGGAGACAGGACACTATGGCTACACCTTC	CASSLSPETGHYGYTF
14	-	TRBV6-6	TRBJ1-2	once	TGTGCCAGCAGTGCTACAGGTGAACTTAATGGCTACACCTTC	CASSATGELNGYTF
11	TRBD1	TRBV20-1	TRBJ1-1	-	TGCAGTGCTAGGGGCCAGGGGGCGGCTTTCTTT	CSARGQGAAFF
21	TRBD1	TRBV28	TRBJ1-2	-	TGTGCCAGCAGTTTATTTGGGGGCCAAATTTCAACAGGGGTACTTGTCTATGGCTACACCTTC	CASSLFGGQISTGVLVYGYTF
14	-	TRBV28	TRBJ1-4	once	TGTGCCAGCAGTTTCCCGGAGGGAGCAGAAAAACTGTTTTTT	CASSFPEGAEKLFF
19	-	TRBV5-5	TRBJ1-6	-	TGTGCCAGCAACCCCTTACTCCCACGATCGCAAATTTTCTTATCACCCCTCCACTTT	CASNPLLPRSQIFLSPLHF
19	TRBD1	TRBV10-3	TRBJ2-3	-	TGTGCCATCCGGGCGCAAGACAGGGGACGACCCTCTATTACAGATACGCAGTATTTT	CAIRAQDRGRPSITDTQYF
20	-	TRBV5-1	TRBJ2-2	-	TGCGCCAGCAGCTTGGAACCCCCACAGACCAATAACGCGAACACCGGGGAGCTGTTTTTT	CASSLEPPQTNNANTGELFF
15	-	TRBV11-2	TRBJ1-4	-	TGTGCCAGCAGCTTCCCAGGGTTCATGAGGCAAAAACTGTTTTTT	CASSFPGFMRQKLFF
14	-	TRBV6-1	TRBJ1-2	-	TGTGCCAGCAGTCCCCTCGTCAGGGTTCGAGGCTACACCTTC	CASSPLVRVRGYTF
15	-	TRBV28	TRBJ1-3	-	TGTGCCAGCAGCCCCTCCGACAGCTCTGGAAACACCATATATTTT	CASSPSDSSGNTIYF
15	-	TRBV27	TRBJ1-5	once	TGTGCCAGCAGTTTATCCGGCGGTAGCAATCAGCCCCAGCATTTT	CASSLSGGSNQPQHF
14	-	TRBV10-3	TRBJ1-6	-	TGTGCCATCAGTGAGGGCGACAGGTTTTCACCCCTCCACTTT	CAISEGDRFSPLHF
18	TRBD2	TRBV5-1	TRBJ2-3	-	TGCGCCAGCAGCTTGGCCGGGCTAGCGGGGGCGAGCACAGATACGCAGTATTTT	CASSLAGLAGASTDTQYF
16	TRBD1	TRBV9	TRBJ2-5	-	TGTGCCAGCAGCGCCCGACAGGGCCAGTCCCAAGAGACCCAGTACTTC	CASSARQGQSQETQYF
13	-	TRBV2	TRBJ2-7	-	TGTGCCAGCAGTGGACTCGTCTCCTACGAGCAGTACTTC	CASSGLVSYEQYF
12	-	TRBV6-5	TRBJ2-1	-	TGTGCCACTGCGGGGCCGTACAATGAGCAGTTCTTC	CATAGPYNEQFF
17	TRBD2	TRBV5-1	TRBJ2-3	-	TGCGCCAGCAGCTTGGAGAATGCCCTAGCGGGGACAGATACGCAGTATTTT	CASSLENALAGTDTQYF
19	TRBD1	TRBV9	TRBJ1-1	-	TGTGCCAGCAGCGTATCAGGGACCATAACGGGACAGCCGAACACTGAAGCTTTCTTT	CASSVSGTITGQPNTEAFF
16	TRBD2	TRBV6-6	TRBJ2-3	-	TGTGCCAGCAGTTACCTCCCCGGACTAGTTGGGGACACGCAGTATTTT	CASSYLPGLVGDTQYF
13	-	TRBV29-1	TRBJ1-3	-	TGCAGCGTATGGGCCAGCTCTGGAAACACCATATATTTT	CSVWASSGNTIYF
16	TRBD2	TRBV13	TRBJ2-7	few	TGTGCCAGCCCCCAGTCGGGGGGGGGCCAAAAATACGAGCAGTACTTC	CASPQSGGGQKYEQYF
14	TRBD2	TRBV18	TRBJ2-5	-	TGTGCCAGCTCACCACCTAGCGGGCAAGAGACCCAGTACTTC	CASSPPSGQETQYF
18	-	TRBV11-2	TRBJ2-1	few	TGTGCCAGCAGCTTAGAGAGGGCTAGCGAAAGCTCCTACAATGAGCAGTTCTTC	CASSLERASESSYNEQFF